This T cell receptor (beta chain) was obtained from a study of T cell responses to AZD1222 COVID-19 vaccine. This table comes from immunoSEQ multiplex PCR, and its TCRdb copy is limited to in-frame clones, with some not included. The table shows some 150,000 clones, with approximately 90% occurring only once. CDR1 SGHNT and CDR2 YYREEE come from the germline V gene (reference sequence). The CDR3 runs 15 residues. V lost 4 bases and J 0 bases, leaving 11 bases between the germline ends. This sample comprised peripheral blood, obtained 28 days after the second AZD1222 dose. V gene TRBV5-4 combines with J gene TRBJ2-1; no firm D call. This clonotype was sampled from an adult who received the AZD1222 COVID-19 vaccine. Here the CDR3 reads CASSLQSSSYNEQFF. The CDR3 DNA sequence: TGTGCCAGCAGCCTCCAGAGTAGCTCCTACAATGAGCAGTTCTTC.